This T cell receptor beta chain was recovered during a study of blood T cell repertoires in COVID-19. The method was immunoSEQ multiplex PCR; TCRdb's version includes in-frame clones alone and lacks a portion of them. The sample has 120,000 to 150,000 clones, around nine tenths seen once; the top ten hold about 10%. The CDR3 is 14 amino acids. V shed 6 bases and J shed 1 base, with 12 bases lying between them. Per germline, CDR1 ENHRY and CDR2 SYGVKD. The sequence was obtained from a man aged 45-65 years with active or convalescent COVID-19. Sequencing was carried out using peripheral blood. The chain combines TRBV10-3 with TRBJ1-1, with TRBD1 as a possible D gene (5 bases). The CDR3 reads CAISTGATNTEAFF. Written as DNA, the CDR3 is TGTGCCATCAGCACAGGCGCGACGAACACTGAAGCTTTCTTT.